A selection of T cell receptor beta chains follows, all from one sample in a study of blood T cell repertoires in COVID-19. Libraries were prepared by immunoSEQ multiplex PCR; TCRdb keeps only in-frame clonotypes and omits some of them. The data show fewer than 250,000 clones, with roughly 81% seen just once and roughly 8% held by the top ten. The sequenced sample consisted of peripheral blood. The receptors originated from a woman in her forties or fifties with active or convalescent COVID-19. The CDR3 runs from the conserved cysteine through the conserved F or W. Fields, in order: J gene, D gene, clone size, V gene, CDR3 DNA, CDR3 protein. D genes are given only for firm matches. Clone size is not always given. Where it is, it says once, few, many or a class for expanded clones.

J: TRBJ2-7; D: TRBD1; size: NA; V: TRBV6-2/TRBV6-3; DNA: TGTGCCAGCAGTTACTCCGCAGGGGGTCACGAGCAGTACTTC; CDR3: CASSYSAGGHEQYF
J: TRBJ2-7; D: NA; size: NA; V: TRBV30; DNA: TGTGCCTGGAGTCGAGACAGCTACGAGCAGTACTTC; CDR3: CAWSRDSYEQYF
J: TRBJ2-2; D: NA; size: once; V: TRBV5-4; DNA: TGTGCCAGCAGCCCAGCACAGGGGCGGGGAAGCACCGGGGAGCTGTTTTTT; CDR3: CASSPAQGRGSTGELFF
J: TRBJ1-3; D: NA; size: NA; V: TRBV6-1; DNA: TGTGCCAGCAGTGAAGGGGGCTATGGAAACACCATATATTTT; CDR3: CASSEGGYGNTIYF
J: TRBJ2-2; D: TRBD1; size: NA; V: TRBV5-1; DNA: TGCGCCAGCAGCGTGGACAGGGCGCTCTTCGGGGAGCTGTTTTTT; CDR3: CASSVDRALFGELFF
J: TRBJ1-1; D: NA; size: NA; V: TRBV24-1; DNA: TGTGCCACCAGTGCAACCGGCAGGTTTGATGAAGCTTTCTTT; CDR3: CATSATGRFDEAFF
J: TRBJ1-2; D: NA; size: NA; V: TRBV5-4; DNA: TGTGCCAGCAGCTTAGGCGGGGACTATGGCTACACCTTC; CDR3: CASSLGGDYGYTF
J: TRBJ1-2; D: TRBD1; size: NA; V: TRBV27; DNA: TGTGCCAGCAGATTTCACGACAGGGGTGGCTACACCTTC; CDR3: CASRFHDRGGYTF
J: TRBJ1-1; D: TRBD1; size: NA; V: TRBV19; DNA: TGTGCCAGTAGGCATGCCGTGGGACAGGGGGCCACTGAAGCTTTCTTT; CDR3: CASRHAVGQGATEAFF
J: TRBJ2-2; D: NA; size: NA; V: TRBV12-3/TRBV12-4; DNA: TGTGCCAGCACCGTAGAGGGGGCCGGGGAGCTGTTTTTT; CDR3: CASTVEGAGELFF
J: TRBJ2-2; D: NA; size: NA; V: TRBV3-1/TRBV3-2; DNA: TGTGCCAGCAACCTCCAGGGGGGTAACACCGGGGAGCTGTTTTTT; CDR3: CASNLQGGNTGELFF
J: TRBJ1-5; D: TRBD1; size: many; V: TRBV27; DNA: TGTGCCACCAAATCCGGGACAGGTTCTAATCAGCCCCAGCATTTT; CDR3: CATKSGTGSNQPQHF
J: TRBJ2-1; D: NA; size: few; V: TRBV2; DNA: TGTGCCAGCAGTGTTAGGGGGACCGGTGAGCAGTTCTTC; CDR3: CASSVRGTGEQFF
J: TRBJ2-5; D: NA; size: NA; V: TRBV29-1; DNA: TGCAGCGTTGAAGATCCTCAGGCTGGGCCAGAGACCCAGTACTTC; CDR3: CSVEDPQAGPETQYF
J: TRBJ2-3; D: TRBD2; size: NA; V: TRBV13; DNA: TGTGCCAGCAGCCGAAGAGGACTAGCGGGCAAGAAGACTAGCACAGATACGCAGTATTTT; CDR3: CASSRRGLAGKKTSTDTQYF
J: TRBJ1-2; D: NA; size: NA; V: TRBV15; DNA: TGTGCCACCAGCAGAGGGGAGGGAGGTCGTGGCTACACCTTC; CDR3: CATSRGEGGRGYTF
J: TRBJ2-7; D: TRBD2; size: NA; V: TRBV5-4; DNA: TGTGCCAGCAGCTTGGGGGCTAGCGGGAGCTACGAGCAGTACTTC; CDR3: CASSLGASGSYEQYF
J: TRBJ1-6; D: NA; size: NA; V: TRBV7-2; DNA: TGTGCCAGCAGCTTAGGTACAGGGTATTCACCCCTCCACTTT; CDR3: CASSLGTGYSPLHF
J: TRBJ1-6; D: TRBD1; size: few; V: TRBV7-6; DNA: TGTGCCAGCAGCCCGGGGACAGGGCTTTATTCACCCCTCCACTTT; CDR3: CASSPGTGLYSPLHF
J: TRBJ2-5; D: NA; size: NA; V: TRBV5-1; DNA: TGCGCCAGCAGCTTGGAGTTCAGGACGCAGAGGGTAGAGACCCAGTACTTC; CDR3: CASSLEFRTQRVETQYF
J: TRBJ2-5; D: NA; size: NA; V: TRBV4-2; DNA: TGTGCCAGCAGCCAAGATGCCAGGGCGGAGACCCAGTACTTC; CDR3: CASSQDARAETQYF
J: TRBJ2-5; D: TRBD1; size: NA; V: TRBV3-1/TRBV3-2; DNA: TGTGCCAGCAGTCCCGGGACAGGGTTCCAAGAGACCCAGTACTTC; CDR3: CASSPGTGFQETQYF
J: TRBJ2-1; D: TRBD2; size: many; V: TRBV6-4; DNA: TGTGCCAGCAGTGATGGACTAGCGGGGGGCAATGAGCAGTTCTTC; CDR3: CASSDGLAGGNEQFF
J: TRBJ1-1; D: TRBD1; size: NA; V: TRBV5-1; DNA: TGCGCCAGCAGCGGGAGCCTGACAGGGGTCGAAGCTTTCTTT; CDR3: CASSGSLTGVEAFF
J: TRBJ1-5; D: NA; size: NA; V: TRBV6-6; DNA: TGTGCCAGCAGTTACTCGAACAATATCGGGAATCAGCCCCAGCATTTT; CDR3: CASSYSNNIGNQPQHF
J: TRBJ1-1; D: NA; size: NA; V: TRBV12-1; DNA: TGTGCCAGCAGCTTTACACGGGGACATGAAGCTTTCTTT; CDR3: CASSFTRGHEAFF
J: TRBJ1-2; D: NA; size: NA; V: TRBV7-9; DNA: TGTGCCAGCAGCTTACCTCAGGGGCTCGGCTACACCTTC; CDR3: CASSLPQGLGYTF
J: TRBJ1-5; D: NA; size: few; V: TRBV16; DNA: TGTGCCAGCAGCCAATCGCCGCCCGCGGCTGGTCAGCCCCAGCATTTT; CDR3: CASSQSPPAAGQPQHF
J: TRBJ2-2; D: TRBD2; size: NA; V: TRBV2; DNA: TGTGCCAGCAGTGTAAAATCTGGACTAGCGGGGGCCCCCGGGGAGCTGTTTTTT; CDR3: CASSVKSGLAGAPGELFF
J: TRBJ1-5; D: TRBD1; size: NA; V: TRBV9; DNA: TGTGCCAGCAGCGTAGGCGGACAGGGAAATCAGCCCCAGCATTTT; CDR3: CASSVGGQGNQPQHF